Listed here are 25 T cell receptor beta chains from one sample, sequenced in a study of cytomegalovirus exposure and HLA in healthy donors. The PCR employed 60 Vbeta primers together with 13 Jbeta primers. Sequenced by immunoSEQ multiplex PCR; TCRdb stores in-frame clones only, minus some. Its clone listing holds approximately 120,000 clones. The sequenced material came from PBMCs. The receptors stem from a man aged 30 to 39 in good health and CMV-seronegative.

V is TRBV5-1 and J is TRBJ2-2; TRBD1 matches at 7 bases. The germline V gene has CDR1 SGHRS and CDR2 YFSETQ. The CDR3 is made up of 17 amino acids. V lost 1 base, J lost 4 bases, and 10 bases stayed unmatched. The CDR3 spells CASSLTPGQQITGELFF. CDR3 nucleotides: TGCGCCAGCAGCTTGACTCCGGGACAGCAAATCACCGGGGAGCTGTTTTTT.

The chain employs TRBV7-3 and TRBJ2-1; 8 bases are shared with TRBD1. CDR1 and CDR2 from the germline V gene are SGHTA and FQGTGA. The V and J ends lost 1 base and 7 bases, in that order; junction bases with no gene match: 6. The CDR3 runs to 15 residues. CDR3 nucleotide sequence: TGTGCCAGCAGCTTAATCGGACAGGGTCATAATGAGCAGTTCTTC. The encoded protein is CASSLIGQGHNEQFF. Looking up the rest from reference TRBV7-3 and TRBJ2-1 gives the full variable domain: GAGVSQTPSNKVTEKGKYVELRCDPISGHTALYWYRQSLGQGPEFLIYFQGTGAADDSGLPNDRFFAVRPEGSVSTLKIQRTERGDSAVYLCASSLIGQGHNEQFFGPGTRLTVL.

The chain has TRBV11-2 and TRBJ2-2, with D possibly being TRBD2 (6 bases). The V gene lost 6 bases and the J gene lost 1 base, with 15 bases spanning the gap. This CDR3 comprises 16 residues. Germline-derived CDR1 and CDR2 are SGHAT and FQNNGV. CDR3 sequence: CASSFPLGLNTGELFF. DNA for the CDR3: TGTGCCAGCAGTTTCCCATTGGGACTGAACACCGGGGAGCTGTTTTTT.

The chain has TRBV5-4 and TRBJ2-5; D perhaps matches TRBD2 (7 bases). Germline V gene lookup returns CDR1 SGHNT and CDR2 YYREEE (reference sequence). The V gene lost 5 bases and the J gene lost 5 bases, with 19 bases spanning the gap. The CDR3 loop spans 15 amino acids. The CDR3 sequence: CASSSRGGLRETQYF. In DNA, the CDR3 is TGTGCCAGCAGTTCAAGGGGGGGTTTGCGGGAGACCCAGTACTTC. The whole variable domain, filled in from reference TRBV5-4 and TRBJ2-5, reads ETGVTQSPTHLIKTRGQQVTLRCSSQSGHNTVSWYQQALGQGPQFIFQYYREEENGRGNFPPRFSGLQFPNYSSELNVNALELDDSALYLCASSSRGGLRETQYFGPGTRLLVL.

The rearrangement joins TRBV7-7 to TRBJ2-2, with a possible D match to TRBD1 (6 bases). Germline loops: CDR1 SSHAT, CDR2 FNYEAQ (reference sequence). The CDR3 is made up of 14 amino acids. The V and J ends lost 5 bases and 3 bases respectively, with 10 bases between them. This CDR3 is CASSQDSHTGELFF. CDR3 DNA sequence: TGTGCCAGCAGCCAGGACAGTCACACCGGGGAGCTGTTTTTT.

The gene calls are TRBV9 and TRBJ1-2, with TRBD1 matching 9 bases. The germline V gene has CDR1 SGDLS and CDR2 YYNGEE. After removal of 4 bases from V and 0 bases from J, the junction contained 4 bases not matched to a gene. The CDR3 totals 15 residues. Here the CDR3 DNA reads TGTGCCAGCAGCCGGACAGGGGCGTCTAACTATGGCTACACCTTC. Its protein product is CASSRTGASNYGYTF.

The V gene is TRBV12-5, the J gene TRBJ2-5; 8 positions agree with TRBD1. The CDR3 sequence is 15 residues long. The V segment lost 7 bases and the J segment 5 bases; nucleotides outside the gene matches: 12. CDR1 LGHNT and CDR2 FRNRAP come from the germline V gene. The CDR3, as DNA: TGTGCTAGTGCCCCTGTGGACAGGGTAATGGAGACCCAGTACTTC. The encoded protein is CASAPVDRVMETQYF.

CDR3 coding DNA: TGTGCCAGTACCTCCTGGGCTGACTCCTACAATGAGCAGTTCTTC. Protein sequence: CASTSWADSYNEQFF. The chain couples TRBV19 to TRBJ2-1; D gene ambiguous. V gave up 7 bases and J gave up 0 bases, with 13 bases separating them. Looked up from germline, CDR1 is LNHDA and CDR2 is SQIVND (reference sequence). CDR3 size: 15 residues.

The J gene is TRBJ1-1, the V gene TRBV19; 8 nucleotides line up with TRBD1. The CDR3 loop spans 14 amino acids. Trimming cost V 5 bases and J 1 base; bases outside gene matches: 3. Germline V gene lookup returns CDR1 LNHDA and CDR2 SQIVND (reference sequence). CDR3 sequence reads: CASSYRGTNTEAFF. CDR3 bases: TGTGCCAGTAGTTACAGGGGGACGAACACTGAAGCTTTCTTT.

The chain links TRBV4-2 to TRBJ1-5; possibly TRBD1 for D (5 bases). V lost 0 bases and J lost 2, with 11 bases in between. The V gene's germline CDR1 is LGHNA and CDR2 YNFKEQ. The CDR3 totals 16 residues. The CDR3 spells CASSQDNGGGNQPQHF. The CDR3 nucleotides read TGTGCCAGCAGCCAAGATAACGGGGGGGGCAATCAGCCCCAGCATTTT.

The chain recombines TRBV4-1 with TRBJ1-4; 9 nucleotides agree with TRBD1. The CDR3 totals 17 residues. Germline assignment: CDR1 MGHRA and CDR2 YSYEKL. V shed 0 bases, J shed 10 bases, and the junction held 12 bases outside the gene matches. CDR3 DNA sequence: TGCGCCAGCAGCCAAGATCTAGGGGGACAGGGAAAGGCAAAACTGTTTTTT. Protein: CASSQDLGGQGKAKLFF.

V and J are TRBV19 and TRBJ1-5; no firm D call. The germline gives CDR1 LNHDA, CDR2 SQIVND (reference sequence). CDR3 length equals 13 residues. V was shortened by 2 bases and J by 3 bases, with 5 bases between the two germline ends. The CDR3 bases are TGTGCCAGTAGTATACAGTTCAATCAGCCCCAGCATTTT. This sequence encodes CASSIQFNQPQHF. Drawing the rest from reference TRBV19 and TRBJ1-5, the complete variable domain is DGGITQSPKYLFRKEGQNVTLSCEQNLNHDAMYWYRQDPGQGLRLIYYSQIVNDFQKGDIAEGYSVSREKKESFPLTVTSAQKNPTAFYLCASSIQFNQPQHFGDGTRLSIL.

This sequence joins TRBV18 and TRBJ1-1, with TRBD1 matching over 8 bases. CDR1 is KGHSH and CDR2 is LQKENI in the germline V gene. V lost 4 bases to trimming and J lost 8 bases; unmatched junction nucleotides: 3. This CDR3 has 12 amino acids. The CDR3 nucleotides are TGTGCCAGCTCACTCCGGGACAGGGAAGCTTTCTTT. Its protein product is CASSLRDREAFF.

CDR3 loop: CASSPQVELDYGYTF. CDR3 in DNA: TGTGCCAGCTCACCACAAGTCGAGCTGGACTATGGCTACACCTTC. The V gene is TRBV18, the J gene TRBJ1-2; no firm D call. This CDR3 has 15 residues. Trimming stripped 1 base from V and 3 bases from J, with 12 bases between. The V gene's germline CDR1 is KGHSH and CDR2 LQKENI.

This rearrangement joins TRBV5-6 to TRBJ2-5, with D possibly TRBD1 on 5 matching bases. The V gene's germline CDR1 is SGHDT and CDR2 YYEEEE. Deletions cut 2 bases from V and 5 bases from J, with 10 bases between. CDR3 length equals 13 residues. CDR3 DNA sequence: TGTGCCAGCAGCTTAAACTACAGGGAGACCCAGTACTTC. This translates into CASSLNYRETQYF.

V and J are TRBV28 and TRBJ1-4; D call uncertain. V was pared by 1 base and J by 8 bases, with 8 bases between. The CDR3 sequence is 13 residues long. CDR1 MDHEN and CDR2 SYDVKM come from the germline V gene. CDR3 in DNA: TGTGCCAGCAGTTTATTACGAGAGGAAAAACTGTTTTTT. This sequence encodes CASSLLREEKLFF. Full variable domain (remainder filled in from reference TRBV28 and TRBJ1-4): DVKVTQSSRYLVKRTGEKVFLECVQDMDHENMFWYRQDPGLGLRLIYFSYDVKMKEKGDIPEGYSVSREKKERFSLILESASTNQTSMYLCASSLLREEKLFFGSGTQLSVL.

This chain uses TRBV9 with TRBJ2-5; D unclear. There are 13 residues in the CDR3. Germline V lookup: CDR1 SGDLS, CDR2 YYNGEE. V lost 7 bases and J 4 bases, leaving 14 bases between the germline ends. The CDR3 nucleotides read TGTGCCAGCGCCCGAGCCAACGGAGAGACCCAGTACTTC. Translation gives CASARANGETQYF.

This chain's CDR3 is CATSRSGLDNEQFF. The DNA for the CDR3 is TGTGCCACCAGCAGATCGGGACTGGACAATGAGCAGTTCTTC. The chain recombines TRBV15 with TRBJ2-1, with D tentatively TRBD2 (6 bases). Trimming pared 2 bases from V and 5 bases from J, leaving 10 bases between. Germline lookup yields CDR1 LNHNV and CDR2 YYDKDF (reference sequence). This CDR3 contains 14 residues.

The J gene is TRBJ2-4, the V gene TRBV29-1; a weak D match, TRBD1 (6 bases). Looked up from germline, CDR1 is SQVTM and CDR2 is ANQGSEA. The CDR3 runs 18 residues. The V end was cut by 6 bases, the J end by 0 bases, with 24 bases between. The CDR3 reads CSVIPSLGQRLAKNIQYF. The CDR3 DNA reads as TGCAGCGTGATCCCCAGTCTCGGACAGAGACTAGCCAAAAACATTCAGTACTTC.

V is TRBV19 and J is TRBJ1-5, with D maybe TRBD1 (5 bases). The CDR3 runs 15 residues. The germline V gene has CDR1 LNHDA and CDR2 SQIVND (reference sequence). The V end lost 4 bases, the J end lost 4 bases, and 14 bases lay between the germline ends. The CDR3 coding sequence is TGTGCCAGTAGTACGGGGGTCGGGGCGAATCAGCCCCAGCATTTT. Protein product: CASSTGVGANQPQHF.

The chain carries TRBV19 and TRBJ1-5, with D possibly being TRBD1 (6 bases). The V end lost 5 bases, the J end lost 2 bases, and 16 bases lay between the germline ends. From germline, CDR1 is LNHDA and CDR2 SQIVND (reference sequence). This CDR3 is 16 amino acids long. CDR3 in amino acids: CASSSRRGGGNQPQHF. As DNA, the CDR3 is TGTGCCAGTAGTTCTCGAAGGGGGGGCGGCAATCAGCCCCAGCATTTT.

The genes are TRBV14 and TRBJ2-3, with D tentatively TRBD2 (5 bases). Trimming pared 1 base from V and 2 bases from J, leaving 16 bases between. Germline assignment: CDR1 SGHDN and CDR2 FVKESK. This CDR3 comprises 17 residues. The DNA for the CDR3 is TGTGCCAGCAGCCAAGTACCTCTAGCCACTTTCACAGATACGCAGTATTTT. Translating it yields CASSQVPLATFTDTQYF.

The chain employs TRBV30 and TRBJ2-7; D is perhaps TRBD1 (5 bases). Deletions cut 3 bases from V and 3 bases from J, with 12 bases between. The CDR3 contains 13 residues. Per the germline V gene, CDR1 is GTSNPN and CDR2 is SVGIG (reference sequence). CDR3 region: CAWSVTDNYEQYF. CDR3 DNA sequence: TGTGCCTGGAGCGTGACAGACAACTACGAGCAGTACTTC. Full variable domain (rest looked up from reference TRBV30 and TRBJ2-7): SQTIHQWPATLVQPVGSPLSLECTVEGTSNPNLYWYRQAAGRGLQLLFYSVGIGQISSEVPQNLSASRPQDRQFILSSKKLLLSDSGFYLCAWSVTDNYEQYFGPGTRLTVT.

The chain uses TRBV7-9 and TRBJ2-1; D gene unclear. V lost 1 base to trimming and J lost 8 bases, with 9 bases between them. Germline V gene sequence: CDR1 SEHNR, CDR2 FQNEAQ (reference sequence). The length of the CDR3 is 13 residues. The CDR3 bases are TGTGCCAGCAGCTTAGTTGGTGGAGATGAGCAGTTCTTC. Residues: CASSLVGGDEQFF. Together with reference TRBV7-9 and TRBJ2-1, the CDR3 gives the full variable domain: DTGVSQNPRHKITKRGQNVTFRCDPISEHNRLYWYRQTLGQGPEFLTYFQNEAQLEKSRLLSDRFSAERPKGSFSTLEIQRTEQGDSAMYLCASSLVGGDEQFFGPGTRLTVL.

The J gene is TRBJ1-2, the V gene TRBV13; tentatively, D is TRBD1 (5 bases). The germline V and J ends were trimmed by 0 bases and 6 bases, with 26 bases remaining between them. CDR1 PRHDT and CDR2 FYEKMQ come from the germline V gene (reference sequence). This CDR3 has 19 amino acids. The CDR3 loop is CASSLGLLSGDSGVHGYTF. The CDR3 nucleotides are TGTGCCAGCAGCTTAGGTTTACTTTCGGGTGACAGCGGGGTACATGGCTACACCTTC.